The 6 T cell receptor beta chains below were found in one sample sequenced in a study of human T cells and chemical hapten exposure. Time point of the sample: pre-sensitization, week 0. Treatment described: therapeutic diphenylcyclopropenone sensitization with weekly scalp DPC. TCRdb itself ran the RACE reads through MiXCR, one entry per CDR3 protein. The sample includes under 90,000 distinct CDR3 sequences, nearly 10% of them seen just once. Sequences were derived from whole blood, sampled in connection with sensitization to the hapten diphenylcyclopropenone (DPC). Receptors were obtained from a woman in her thirties or forties with alopecia areata. Some clones in this sample may be carry-over from other donors' samples.

This chain connects TRBV6-2 or TRBV6-3 to TRBJ2-1, with D possibly being TRBD1 (7 bases). Per germline, CDR1 MNHEY and CDR2 SVGEGT. The length of the CDR3 is 16 residues. The V and J ends lost 2 bases and 3 bases respectively, with 14 bases between them. The DNA of the CDR3 is TGTGCCAGCAGTTACGGGAGACAGGGACTCTACAATGAGCAGTTCTTC. Translated, it gives CASSYGRQGLYNEQFF.

With respect to this clonotype: Possible read error: a much larger clone is one base away. This chain connects TRBV7-6 to TRBJ2-2; the D call may be TRBD1 or TRBD2 (5 bases each). Germline V lookup: CDR1 SGHVS, CDR2 FNYEAQ. V lost 5 bases to trimming and J lost 1 base, with 20 bases between them. The CDR3 is 18 residues long. The chain's CDR3 is CASSLNPSGTLNTGELFF. CDR3 coding DNA: TGTGCCAGCAGCCTCAACCCGTCCGGGACCTTGAACACCGGGGAGCTGTTTTTT.

This chain connects TRBV20-1 to TRBJ1-4, with D hard to call. Germline CDR1 DFQATT, CDR2 SNEGSKA (reference sequence). CDR3 length: 16 amino acids. With 4 bases removed from V and 5 bases from J, the gap between germline ends came to 20 bases. In DNA, the CDR3 is TGCAGTGCTAACGGACCCCGTCCAGGATCAAATGAAAAACTGTTTTTT. Translated: CSANGPRPGSNEKLFF.

This clonotype showed up many times. The rearrangement uses TRBV12-3 or TRBV12-4 and TRBJ1-2; 8 nucleotides match TRBD1. J was trimmed by 6 bases and V by 4 bases; bases with no gene match: 4. The CDR3 loop spans 13 amino acids. CDR3 amino acids: CASSYRGDDGYTF. The CDR3 DNA reads as TGTGCCAGCAGTTACAGGGGGGATGATGGCTACACCTTC.

This clonotype was seen only a few times. This sequence joins TRBV7-8 and TRBJ2-7; D is unclear. Per germline, CDR1 SGHVS and CDR2 FQNEAQ. The V and J ends lost 8 bases and 7 bases respectively, with 9 bases between them. The CDR3 spans 10 residues. In DNA form, the CDR3 reads TGTGCCAGCTCCCCAGAGGAGCAGTACTTC. Translation gives CASSPEEQYF. Complete variable domain (other parts from reference TRBV7-8 and TRBJ2-7): GAGVSQSPRYKVAKRGQDVALRCDPISGHVSLFWYQQALGQGPEFLTYFQNEAQLDKSGLPSDRFFAERPEGSVSTLKIQRTQQEDSAVYLCASSPEEQYFGPGTRLTVT.

This clonotype was seen only a few times. The genes are TRBV19 and TRBJ2-5; D unresolved. The CDR3 is 12 residues long. Trimming removed 2 bases from V and 4 bases from J, with 5 bases in between. Germline V gene lookup returns CDR1 LNHDA and CDR2 SQIVND (reference sequence). CDR3 in amino acids: CASSISGETQYF. The CDR3 region has the DNA TGTGCCAGTAGTATATCCGGAGAGACCCAGTACTTC.